A selection of T cell receptor beta chains follows, all from one sample in a study of cytomegalovirus exposure and HLA in healthy donors. Sequenced by immunoSEQ multiplex PCR; TCRdb stores in-frame clones only, minus some. The table lists 80,000 to 130,000 clones, 70% to 85% of them singletons, with about 1.1% in the top ten. The source material was PBMCs. The receptors were sampled from a woman aged 18 to 35 in good health and CMV-seronegative. CDR3s include the opening cysteine and the closing phenylalanine or tryptophan. A D gene is named only where the DNA matches it firmly. The listing skips clone size in some rows; elsewhere it reads once, few, many or a size class.

j_call cdr3_length v_call clone_size d_call cdr3_aa cdr3_nt
TRBJ1-2 16 TRBV7-9 NA TRBD1 CASSLVRDRWHYGYTF TGTGCCAGCAGCTTGGTCCGGGACAGGTGGCACTATGGCTACACCTTC
TRBJ2-6 17 TRBV7-2 NA NA CASSSAGLNSGANVLTF TGTGCCAGCAGCTCTGCGGGGCTTAACTCTGGGGCCAACGTCCTGACTTTC
TRBJ2-6 19 TRBV7-8 few TRBD1 CASSDPGQWGLPGANVLTF TGTGCCAGCAGTGATCCGGGACAGTGGGGCCTACCTGGGGCCAACGTCCTGACTTTC
TRBJ2-7 15 TRBV7-9 few NA CASSLGGGGSYEQYF TGTGCCAGCAGCTTAGGAGGGGGGGGCTCCTACGAGCAGTACTTC
TRBJ2-7 18 TRBV11-2 NA TRBD2 CASSLSPGLAGAFYEQYF TGTGCCAGCAGCTTATCCCCGGGACTAGCGGGGGCATTTTACGAGCAGTACTTC
TRBJ2-3 17 TRBV6-1 NA NA CASSEISREPGTDTQYF TGTGCCAGCAGTGAAATCAGCCGGGAGCCCGGCACAGATACGCAGTATTTT
TRBJ2-3 14 TRBV7-7 NA NA CASSPGFSTDTQYF TGTGCTAGCAGCCCAGGGTTTAGCACAGATACGCAGTATTTT
TRBJ2-2 13 TRBV7-3 NA NA CASSLDSTGELFF TGTGCCAGCAGCTTAGACAGCACCGGGGAGCTGTTTTTT
TRBJ2-1 14 TRBV28 NA TRBD2 CASSRLAGHNEQFF TGTGCCAGCAGTAGACTAGCGGGGCACAATGAGCAGTTCTTC
TRBJ2-1 14 TRBV7-9 NA NA CASSLEASVGEQFF TGTGCCAGCAGCTTAGAGGCTAGTGTGGGTGAGCAGTTCTTC
TRBJ2-7 15 TRBV27 NA NA CASSLSLADSYEQYF TGTGCCAGCAGTTTATCACTAGCTGATTCCTACGAGCAGTACTTC
TRBJ2-1 15 TRBV28 NA NA CASSKQQGFHNEQFF TGTGCCAGCAGTAAACAACAGGGTTTCCACAATGAGCAGTTCTTC
TRBJ2-7 13 TRBV2 NA TRBD2 CASDVSREGMQYF TGTGCCAGCGATGTATCGCGGGAGGGTATGCAGTACTTC
TRBJ2-6 16 TRBV4-2 NA NA CASSPGTSSGANVLTF TGTGCCAGCAGCCCCGGGACTTCCTCTGGGGCCAACGTCCTGACTTTC
TRBJ2-7 15 TRBV29-1 once TRBD1 CSVETGTGDSYEQYF TGCAGCGTTGAGACCGGGACAGGGGACTCCTACGAGCAGTACTTC
TRBJ1-4 13 TRBV28 NA NA CASVKPGVEKLFF TGTGCCAGCGTTAAACCGGGGGTTGAAAAACTGTTTTTT
TRBJ2-1 14 TRBV6-6 NA TRBD1 CASSPDRPSDEQFF TGTGCCAGCAGTCCGGACAGGCCCTCGGATGAGCAGTTCTTC
TRBJ2-3 17 TRBV7-9 NA TRBD1 CASSLGQGATRTDTQYF TGTGCCAGCAGCTTGGGCCAGGGGGCGACCCGGACAGATACGCAGTATTTT
TRBJ2-7 14 TRBV9 few NA CASSAQGRTYEQYF TGTGCCAGCAGCGCACAGGGTAGGACCTACGAGCAGTACTTC
TRBJ1-5 13 TRBV28 NA NA CASSTTGYQPQHF TGTGCCAGCAGCACGACGGGATATCAGCCCCAGCATTTT
TRBJ1-2 13 TRBV7-9 NA TRBD1 CASSGQGGYGYTF TGTGCCAGCAGCGGACAGGGTGGTTATGGCTACACCTTC
TRBJ2-3 22 TRBV28 NA TRBD1 CASSLPESEQSGTGFGTDTQYF TGTGCCAGCAGTTTGCCTGAGAGTGAGCAATCCGGGACAGGGTTTGGCACAGATACGCAGTATTTT
TRBJ2-7 13 TRBV5-3 NA TRBD1 CARSPKQGKKQYF TGTGCCAGAAGTCCAAAACAGGGGAAAAAGCAGTACTTC
TRBJ2-2 18 TRBV9 NA TRBD2 CASSFLTSGDLGTGELFF TGTGCCAGCAGCTTCCTGACTAGCGGGGACCTCGGGACCGGGGAGCTGTTTTTT
TRBJ2-1 16 TRBV19 once TRBD2 CASSTRTSGRPDEQFF TGTGCCAGTAGTACCCGGACTAGCGGGAGGCCAGATGAGCAGTTCTTC
TRBJ2-7 14 TRBV7-9 NA NA CASSPIGEGGEQYF TGTGCCAGCAGCCCCATCGGTGAGGGTGGCGAGCAGTACTTC
TRBJ1-1 14 TRBV7-2 NA NA CASSLAGGNTEAFF TGTGCCAGCAGCTTAGCAGGGGGGAACACTGAAGCTTTCTTT
TRBJ1-5 14 TRBV7-2 NA TRBD1 CASSFRQGGQPQHF TGTGCCAGCAGCTTCCGACAGGGGGGCCAGCCCCAGCATTTT
TRBJ2-4 17 TRBV4-1 NA TRBD1 CASSQVTGPNRSNIQYF TGCGCCAGCAGCCAAGTGACAGGGCCAAATCGAAGTAACATTCAGTACTTC